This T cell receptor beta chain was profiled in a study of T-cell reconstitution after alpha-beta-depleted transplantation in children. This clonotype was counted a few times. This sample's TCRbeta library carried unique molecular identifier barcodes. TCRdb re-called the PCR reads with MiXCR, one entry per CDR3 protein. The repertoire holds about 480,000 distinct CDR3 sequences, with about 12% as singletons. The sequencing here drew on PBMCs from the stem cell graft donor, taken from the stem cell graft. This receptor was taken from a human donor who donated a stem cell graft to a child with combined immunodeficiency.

CDR3 protein: CASSFPGGSTDTQYF. For the CDR3, the DNA is TGTGCCAGCAGTTTTCCGGGGGGAAGCACAGATACGCAGTATTTT. The V gene is TRBV12-3 or TRBV12-4, the J gene TRBJ2-3; 7 nucleotides match TRBD2. This CDR3 comprises 15 residues. V trimming: 3 bases; J trimming: 0 bases; junction bases outside the gene matches: 3.